A selection of T cell receptor beta chains follows, all from one sample in a study of blood T cell repertoires in COVID-19. Using immunoSEQ multiplex PCR, the repertoire was profiled, and TCRdb retains in-frame clones only, with some absent. The sample contains 18,000 or so clones, about 80% of which appear only once. The specimen sequenced was peripheral blood. These receptors originate from a man older than 75 with acute or convalescent COVID-19. The CDR3 runs from the conserved cysteine through the conserved F or W. A D gene is named only where the DNA matches it firmly. Expanded clones get a size class; other rows say once, few or many, or leave the size out.

abundance,d_gene,v_gene,j_gene,CDR3nt,CDR3aa
-,TRBD1,TRBV18,TRBJ1-1,TGTGCCAGCTCACCAGGGACAGGGGGCCGGACTGAAGCTTTCTTT,CASSPGTGGRTEAFF
once,-,TRBV5-1,TRBJ2-5,TGCGCCAGCAGCTCTGGACGGGGCCAAGAGACCCAGTACTTC,CASSSGRGQETQYF
-,-,TRBV5-1,TRBJ2-3,TGCGCCAGCAGCTTGTGGCAGGGATCCACAGATACGCAGTATTTT,CASSLWQGSTDTQYF
-,-,TRBV15,TRBJ2-3,TGTGCCACCAGCAGAGATCTACAGGATACGCAGTATTTT,CATSRDLQDTQYF
-,-,TRBV7-3,TRBJ2-1,TGTGCCAGCAGCTCGCAAGCAGGGGTTTCCTACAATGAGCAGTTCTTC,CASSSQAGVSYNEQFF
-,-,TRBV5-6,TRBJ1-1,TGTGCCAGCAGCTTCGAAGACAGAAACACTGAAGCTTTCTTT,CASSFEDRNTEAFF
-,-,TRBV9,TRBJ2-2,TGTGCCAGCAGCGTAAGCCCATCGTCGAGGACCGGGGAGCTGTTTTTT,CASSVSPSSRTGELFF
-,TRBD1,TRBV7-2,TRBJ1-5,TGTGCCAGCAGCTACCAGGGGGGAAGAGGTCAGCCCCAGCATTTT,CASSYQGGRGQPQHF
-,TRBD1,TRBV19,TRBJ2-3,TGTGCCAGTAAAGGACAGGGGGCAGATACGCAGTATTTT,CASKGQGADTQYF
-,-,TRBV3-1/TRBV3-2,TRBJ1-4,TGTGCCAGCAGCCAGGGGAGCTCCCCGGGAGGGGAAAAACTGTTTTTT,CASSQGSSPGGEKLFF
-,TRBD1,TRBV19,TRBJ1-2,TGTGCCAGTAGGGGTCGGGACAGCGGCTATGGCTACACCTTC,CASRGRDSGYGYTF
-,-,TRBV6-1,TRBJ1-5,TGTGCCAGCAGTGCCCCCCGTGAGCGGGGAGGGAATCAGCCCCAGCATTTT,CASSAPRERGGNQPQHF
-,-,TRBV7-8,TRBJ2-3,TGTGCCAGCAGCTTAGCATATTCCAGAACGACAGATACGCAGTATTTT,CASSLAYSRTTDTQYF
-,-,TRBV7-2,TRBJ1-4,TGTGCCAGCAGCATCGACCTAAGGGGGACGACTAATGAAAAACTGTTTTTT,CASSIDLRGTTNEKLFF
-,TRBD1,TRBV6-1,TRBJ1-1,TGTGCCAGCAGTGAAAACAGGGGCTTGAAGACTGAAGCTTTCTTT,CASSENRGLKTEAFF
-,-,TRBV5-5,TRBJ2-6,TGTGCCAGCGCCGCACAAAGTCGGGCCAACGTCCTGACTTTC,CASAAQSRANVLTF
-,TRBD2,TRBV18,TRBJ2-5,TGTGCCAGCTCACCCGGGACTAGTATAGCGACCCAGTACTTC,CASSPGTSIATQYF
-,-,TRBV2,TRBJ1-1,TGTGCCAGCAGCGTAATGAACACTGAAGCTTTCTTT,CASSVMNTEAFF
-,-,TRBV27,TRBJ1-6,TGTGCCAGCAGTTTAATCGGGGGGCTTAATTCACCCCTCCACTTT,CASSLIGGLNSPLHF
few,-,TRBV6-2/TRBV6-3,TRBJ2-1,TGTGCCAGCAGTGTTCGGAATGAGCAGTTCTTC,CASSVRNEQFF
-,TRBD1,TRBV18,TRBJ1-1,TGTGCCAGCTCACCACCTAACAGGGGTAGTCCATCTCAAGCTTTCTTT,CASSPPNRGSPSQAFF
-,-,TRBV7-2,TRBJ1-4,TGTGCCAGCAGCTTTTGGGGTAGAGGGGAAAAACTGTTTTTT,CASSFWGRGEKLFF
once,TRBD1,TRBV7-3,TRBJ2-1,TGTGCCAGCAGCTTAACGTGGCAGGGGGCGGGCAATGAGCAGTTCTTC,CASSLTWQGAGNEQFF
-,TRBD1,TRBV7-2,TRBJ1-1,TGTGCCAGCAGCTCGACAGGGATCACTGAAGCTTTCTTT,CASSSTGITEAFF